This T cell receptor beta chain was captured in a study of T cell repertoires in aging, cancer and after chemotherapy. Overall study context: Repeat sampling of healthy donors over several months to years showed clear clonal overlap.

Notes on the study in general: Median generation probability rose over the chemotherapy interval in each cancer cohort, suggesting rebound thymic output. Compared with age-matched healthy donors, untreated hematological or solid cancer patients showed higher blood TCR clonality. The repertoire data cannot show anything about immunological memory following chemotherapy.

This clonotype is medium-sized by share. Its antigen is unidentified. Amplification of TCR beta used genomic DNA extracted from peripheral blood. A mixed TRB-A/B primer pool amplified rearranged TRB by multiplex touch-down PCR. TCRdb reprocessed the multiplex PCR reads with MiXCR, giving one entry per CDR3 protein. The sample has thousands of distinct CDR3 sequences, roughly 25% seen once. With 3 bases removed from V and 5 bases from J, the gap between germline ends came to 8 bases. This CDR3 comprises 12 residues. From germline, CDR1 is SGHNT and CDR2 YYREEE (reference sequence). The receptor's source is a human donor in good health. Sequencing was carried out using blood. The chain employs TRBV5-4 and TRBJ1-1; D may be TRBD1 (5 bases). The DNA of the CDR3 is TGTGCCAGCAGCTGGGACGTGACTGAAGCTTTCTTT. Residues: CASSWDVTEAFF.